This T cell receptor (beta chain) is drawn from a study of cytomegalovirus exposure and HLA in healthy donors. Overall study: The approximately 120 validation repertoires used the same platform as the approximately 700 first-cohort repertoires (as reported by a later analysis). Study-level findings and limits: As was reported, the classifier diagnosed cytomegalovirus status with high specificity and sensitivity.

This CDR3 has 12 amino acids. V shed 8 bases and J shed 3 bases, with 9 bases lying between them. Germline V lookup: CDR1 MDHEN, CDR2 SYDVKM. Assay used: immunoSEQ multiplex PCR; TCRdb lists only in-frame clones, some missing. The table lists under 150,000 clones, roughly nine tenths of them singletons. Comment on this clone: The antigen remains undetermined.

V gene TRBV28 combines with J gene TRBJ2-3; weak D call: TRBD2 (6 bases). This sequence originates from a man younger than 35 in good health and CMV-seronegative. The source material was PBMCs. The CDR3 reads CASRAGTDTQYF. The CDR3 region has the DNA TGTGCCAGCCGGGCGGGGACAGATACGCAGTATTTT.